Below, 4 T cell receptor beta chains from the same sample are listed, as sequenced in a study of T cell repertoires in cytomegalovirus infection. From the reads, TCRdb called clonotypes with MiXCR, one entry per CDR3 protein. This table has under 150,000 distinct CDR3 sequences, 20% to 30% appearing once. Antigen specificity for these receptors is unknown. The sample consisted of PBMCs, sequenced either directly or after in vitro stimulation (not recorded which). The receptors shown here come from a human donor in good health (CMV status not recorded). Some clones in this sample may be carry-over from other donors' samples.

At least ten counts were recorded for this clonotype. This chain joins TRBV7-2 and TRBJ1-1; the D gene is possibly TRBD1 (6 bases). The CDR3 runs 13 residues. The V end lost 5 bases, the J end lost 7 bases, and 14 bases lay between the germline ends. Germline V gene sequence: CDR1 SGHTA, CDR2 FQGNSA. CDR3 nucleotide sequence: TGTGCCAGCAGCCACAACTACAGGGATGAAGCTTTCTTT. Translation: CASSHNYRDEAFF.

The chain links TRBV4-3 to TRBJ2-3; a possible D gene is TRBD2 (5 bases). The CDR3 covers 16 residues. Germline V gene sequence: CDR1 LGHNA, CDR2 YSLEER. The V gene lost 0 bases and the J gene lost 4 bases, with 14 bases spanning the gap. The DNA for the CDR3 is TGCGCCAGCAGCCAAGATAGTGGTGGGAGCCCAGATACGCAGTATTTT. Encoded protein: CASSQDSGGSPDTQYF.

This clonotype was counted at least ten times. The chain links TRBV7-8 to TRBJ2-7, with TRBD1 matching 7 bases. This CDR3 is built from 14 residues. Germline loops: CDR1 SGHVS, CDR2 FQNEAQ. Germline trimming cut 1 base from V and 2 bases from J; bases unmatched to any gene: 2. CDR3 in DNA: TGTGCCAGCAGCTTAGGCCAGGGGGCCTACGAGCAGTACTTC. Translation gives CASSLGQGAYEQYF.

This clonotype was seen a handful of times. CDR3 residues: CASSPQQDTQYF. CDR3 in DNA: TGTGCCAGCAGTCCTCAACAGGATACGCAGTATTTT. This chain links TRBV12-3 or TRBV12-4 with TRBJ2-3; no reliable D call. Trimming shortened V by 5 bases and J by 6 bases, and 9 bases separated the two germline ends. There are 12 residues in the CDR3.